The clone carrying this TCR beta chain is a singleton in its sample. The record originates from a study of blood T cell repertoires in COVID-19. Study-level background: Sources were T cells, B-cell-depleted T cells, or PBMCs; the material itself was cDNA or gDNA.

Living in roughly 25 US areas, the participants were between roughly 18 and 90 years of age. Symptom resolution, clearance, or two negative PCRs marked donors in Cohort 3 as recovered. In the authors' methods: Using reference gene primer amplification, nucleated cell counts were estimated. Only in-frame clones appear in the TCRdb table, and some are missing; sequencing was by immunoSEQ multiplex PCR. Clone size and the V and J calls come from that table; the DNA yielded D and trimming. Here the sample spans a few hundred thousand clones, 85% to 90% being singletons. V lost 8 bases, J lost 1 base, and 7 bases stayed unmatched. Germline CDR1 is MNHGY and CDR2 is SVAAGI. CDR3 length equals 14 residues.

Sample: PBMCs or T cells enriched from blood (not recorded which). This TCR derives from a man between 25 and 39 years old who had recovered from COVID-19. The J gene is TRBJ2-5, the V gene TRBV6-9; 7 bases agree with TRBD2. CDR3 DNA: TGTGCCAGCTTTGCTAGCGGACTCCAAGAGACCCAGTACTTC. It encodes CASFASGLQETQYF.